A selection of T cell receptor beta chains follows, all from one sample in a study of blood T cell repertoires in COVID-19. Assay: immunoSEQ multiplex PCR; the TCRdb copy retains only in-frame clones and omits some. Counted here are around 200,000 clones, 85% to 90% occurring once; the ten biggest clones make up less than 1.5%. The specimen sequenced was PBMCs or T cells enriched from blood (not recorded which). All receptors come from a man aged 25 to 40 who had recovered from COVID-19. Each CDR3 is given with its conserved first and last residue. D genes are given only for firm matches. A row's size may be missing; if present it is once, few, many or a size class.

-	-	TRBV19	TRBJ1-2	TGTGCCAGTAGTATAGGCTCGGGGTCTTGGGACTATGGCTACACCTTC	CASSIGSGSWDYGYTF
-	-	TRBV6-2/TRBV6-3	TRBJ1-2	TGTGCCAGCAGTCCCGTTTCCGACAGCCGCCTTAACTATGGCTACACCTTC	CASSPVSDSRLNYGYTF
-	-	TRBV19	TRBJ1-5	TGTGCCAGTATGGTTCGGACCGGGGGGACCTATAGCAATCAGCCCCAGCATTTT	CASMVRTGGTYSNQPQHF
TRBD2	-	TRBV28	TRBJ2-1	TGTGCCAGCTTGCCTAGCGGGAAACCACCCTACAATGAGCAGTTCTTC	CASLPSGKPPYNEQFF
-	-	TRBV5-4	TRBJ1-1	TGTGCCAGCACCGTGACAGGGAACACTGAAGCTTTCTTT	CASTVTGNTEAFF
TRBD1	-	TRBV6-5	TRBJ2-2	TGTGCCAGCAGTTACTCAGGGGGCTCTACCGGGGAGCTGTTTTTT	CASSYSGGSTGELFF
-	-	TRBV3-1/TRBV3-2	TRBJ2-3	TGTGCCAGCAGCCAAGATCGTACCCCCACTAGCACAGATACGCAGTATTTT	CASSQDRTPTSTDTQYF
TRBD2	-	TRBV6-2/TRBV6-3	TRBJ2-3	TGTGCCAGCAGTTCGGGACTAGCGTTTGTAGCAGATACGCAGTATTTT	CASSSGLAFVADTQYF
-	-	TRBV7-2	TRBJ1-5	TGTGCCAGCAGCTTAGTGGGAGGGAGCAATCAGCCCCAGCATTTT	CASSLVGGSNQPQHF
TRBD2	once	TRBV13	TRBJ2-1	TGTGCCAGCAGCTTAGGAGCGGGGGGGCGTCACAATGAGCAGTTCTTC	CASSLGAGGRHNEQFF
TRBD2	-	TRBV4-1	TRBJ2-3	TGCGCCAGCAGCCAACTAGCGGGGGGCCTTATCAGCACAGATACGCAGTATTTT	CASSQLAGGLISTDTQYF